Listed here is a single T cell receptor (beta chain). What it binds is not known. Deletions cut 6 bases from V and 7 bases from J, with 12 bases between. The length of the CDR3 is 12 residues. Germline V CDR1 and CDR2: MNHEY, SVGAGI. This specimen belongs to a study of Ad26.COV2.S vaccination and SARS-CoV-2 variants. The assay was immunoSEQ multiplex PCR, and TCRdb's table has in-frame clones only and misses some. Of under 400,000 clones in the sample, around nine tenths were seen once. Treatment given: roughly 20 received Ad26.COV2.S at low or high dose, single or two shots; five or six received placebo; per-sample allocation not given. The study sampled participants on day 63 after the first vaccine or placebo injection. In Boston, the donor was an adult between 18-55 years of age. The study used a vaccine consisting of an Ad26 vector that expressed Wuhan-strain SARS-CoV-2 spike. Broader study findings: Higher spike-specific TCR breadth was found in vaccine recipients than in placebo recipients. Participants given vaccine showed non-spike TCR breadth similar to that of placebo recipients.

The clonotype was recovered from a person aged 18 to 65 who received the Ad26.COV2.S COVID-19 vaccine or a placebo. The sample was peripheral blood, taken in a trial of Ad26.COV2.S vaccine versus placebo. The gene calls are TRBV6-5 and TRBJ1-2; a possible D gene is TRBD1 (6 bases). In nucleotides, the CDR3 is TGTGCCAGCAGCGTACAGGGTTTTGGCTACACCTTC. Translation: CASSVQGFGYTF.